The 19 T cell receptor beta chains listed next were all sequenced from one sample in a study of cytomegalovirus exposure and HLA in healthy donors. It was with 60 Vbeta and 13 Jbeta primers that the PCR ran. Clones were sequenced by immunoSEQ multiplex PCR, and TCRdb holds only the in-frame ones, with some missing. This sample has 300,000 or so clones, with approximately 84% found just once. Sequenced material: PBMCs. These receptors were obtained from a woman aged 35 to 49 in good health and CMV-seropositive.

In this sample, this clone turned up once. The chain combines TRBV25-1 with TRBJ2-1, with unresolved D. Trimming took off 5 bases at V and 9 bases at J, with 20 bases between the two ends. The CDR3 contains 15 residues. CDR1 is MGHDK and CDR2 is SYGVNS in the germline V gene. CDR3 loop: CASSFRTTRVSEQFF. The CDR3 nucleotides read TGTGCCAGCAGTTTTAGAACTACCCGAGTTTCTGAGCAGTTCTTC.

V and J are TRBV4-3 and TRBJ1-2, with D uncertain. Per germline, CDR1 LGHNA and CDR2 YSLEER. CDR3 size: 16 residues. Trimming left V 3 bases short and J 8 bases short, with 22 bases between. CDR3 in amino acids: CASSQAATDTLKGYTF. DNA of the CDR3: TGCGCCAGCAGCCAGGCCGCCACAGACACCCTGAAAGGCTACACCTTC.

To note about this clone: The same CDR3 is also encoded by other DNA sequences in this sample. The rearrangement uses TRBV30 and TRBJ1-5; no clear D. CDR3 length equals 13 residues. V gave up 0 bases and J gave up 2 bases, with 5 bases separating them. The germline gives CDR1 GTSNPN, CDR2 SVGIG (reference sequence). CDR3 coding DNA: TGTGCCTGGAGTGTACGCGGCAATCAGCCCCAGCATTTT. Its translation: CAWSVRGNQPQHF.

This chain links TRBV18 with TRBJ2-7; possible D gene TRBD1, 6 bases. Trimming took 2 bases from V and 2 from J, leaving 13 bases between them. Per the germline V gene, CDR1 is KGHSH and CDR2 is LQKENI. This CDR3 has 15 amino acids. The chain's CDR3 is CASSPGTSSAYEQYF. CDR3 sequence (DNA): TGTGCCAGCTCACCAGGGACATCCTCCGCCTACGAGCAGTACTTC.

CDR3: CASSLWGTSSSSTDTQYF. CDR3 bases: TGTGCCAGCAGCTTATGGGGGACTAGCTCATCTAGCACAGATACGCAGTATTTT. This chain uses TRBV7-9 with TRBJ2-3, with TRBD2 identical over 9 bases. V lost 2 bases to trimming and J lost 0 bases; unmatched junction nucleotides: 9. This CDR3 spans 18 amino acids. Germline lookup yields CDR1 SEHNR and CDR2 FQNEAQ (reference sequence).

This clone has just one count. V usage is TRBV5-4 and J usage is TRBJ1-1; 7 positions match TRBD1. Germline CDR1 SGHNT, CDR2 YYREEE (reference sequence). The ends lost 0 bases at V and 3 bases at J; junction bases unmatched: 8. The CDR3 has 16 amino acids. The CDR3 bases are TGTGCCAGCAGCTTGGGACAGGGAAGTTGGTACACTGAAGCTTTCTTT. Encoded protein: CASSLGQGSWYTEAFF.

This clone was seen just once. J is TRBJ2-7 and V is TRBV7-9; the D gene is possibly TRBD2 (5 bases). The CDR3 loop spans 13 amino acids. The V gene's germline CDR1 is SEHNR and CDR2 FQNEAQ (reference sequence). The germline V and J ends were trimmed by 5 bases and 2 bases, with 10 bases remaining between them. The CDR3 DNA reads as TGTGCCAGCAGCCCGACTACCACCTACGAGCAGTACTTC. Its protein is CASSPTTTYEQYF.

The chain joins TRBV6-1 to TRBJ2-7; no definite D call. The germline CDR1 and CDR2 sequences are MNHNS and SASEGT. The V end lost 4 bases, the J end lost 1 base, and 14 bases lay between the germline ends. The CDR3 runs 15 residues. CDR3 bases: TGTGCCAGCAGTGCCTCTCTAACAGAGTCCTACGAGCAGTACTTC. Amino acids: CASSASLTESYEQYF.

The rearrangement joins TRBV4-2 to TRBJ1-1, with 8 bases fitting TRBD1. V lost 6 bases and J lost 2; bases outside the gene matches: 11. The CDR3 has 16 amino acids. The germline V gene encodes CDR1 LGHNA and CDR2 YNFKEQ. The CDR3 loop reads CASRQDRAEVNTEAFF. The CDR3 DNA sequence: TGTGCCAGCAGGCAGGACAGGGCAGAAGTTAACACTGAAGCTTTCTTT.

V gene TRBV7-2 combines with J gene TRBJ2-7; perhaps TRBD2 as D (5 bases). The CDR3 extends over 13 amino acids. CDR1 is SGHTA and CDR2 is FQGNSA in the germline V gene. V lost 0 bases and J lost 5, with 8 bases in between. The CDR3, as DNA: TGTGCCAGCAGCTTAGCAGTCGGGGACGAGCAGTACTTC. This gives the protein CASSLAVGDEQYF.

This chain uses TRBV28 with TRBJ1-5; 8 bases agree with TRBD1. Germline loops: CDR1 MDHEN, CDR2 SYDVKM. Germline trimming cut 2 bases from V and 3 bases from J; bases unmatched to any gene: 9. CDR3 size: 17 residues. CDR3 nucleotides: TGTGCCAGCAGTTTAGGGCAGGGGGCCGCCTCCAATCAGCCCCAGCATTTT. It yields the protein CASSLGQGAASNQPQHF.

This clone was seen ten or more times. The chain recombines TRBV5-1 with TRBJ2-2; D may be TRBD1 (5 bases). CDR1 and CDR2 from the germline V gene are SGHRS and YFSETQ. The CDR3 consists of 14 residues. Trimming cost V 1 base and J 3 bases, with 7 bases left between them. For the CDR3, the DNA is TGCGCCAGCAGCTTGATAGGGGACACCGGGGAGCTGTTTTTT. It encodes CASSLIGDTGELFF. The full variable domain, completed using reference TRBV5-1 and TRBJ2-2, is KAGVTQTPRYLIKTRGQQVTLSCSPISGHRSVSWYQQTPGQGLQFLFEYFSETQRNKGNFPGRFSGRQFSNSRSEMNVSTLELGDSALYLCASSLIGDTGELFFGEGSRLTVL.

Comment on this clone: Other DNA sequences in this sample translate to the same CDR3. The chain links TRBV18 to TRBJ2-7; 9 bases are a match to TRBD1. The CDR3 has 15 amino acids. The germline gives CDR1 KGHSH, CDR2 LQKENI. Trimming removed 0 bases from V and 2 bases from J; junction bases left unmatched: 2. In DNA form, the CDR3 reads TGTGCCAGCTCACCACCGGGACAGGGAGCCTACGAGCAGTACTTC. Translating gives CASSPPGQGAYEQYF.

The V and J genes are TRBV15 and TRBJ2-6; weak D call: TRBD2 (6 bases). Germline V gene sequence: CDR1 LNHNV, CDR2 YYDKDF (reference sequence). V lost 0 bases, J lost 2 bases, and 8 bases lay in between. The CDR3 contains 16 residues. The CDR3 coding sequence is TGTGCCACCAGCAGAGAGGGGAGGACTGGGGCCAACGTCCTGACTTTC. Amino acids: CATSREGRTGANVLTF.

The rearrangement uses TRBV27 and TRBJ2-3; TRBD2 matches 9 bases. Per the germline V gene, CDR1 is MNHEY and CDR2 is SMNVEV (reference sequence). This CDR3 has 15 residues. V shed 2 bases, J shed 7 bases, and the junction held 7 bases outside the gene matches. The CDR3 sequence is CASSLSSGRWNTQYF. The CDR3 DNA reads as TGTGCCAGCAGTTTAAGTAGCGGGAGATGGAATACGCAGTATTTT.

This sequence joins TRBV5-5 and TRBJ2-7, with D tentatively TRBD2 (5 bases). Looked up from germline, CDR1 is SGHKS and CDR2 is YYEKEE (reference sequence). This CDR3 has 14 residues. The V end lost 4 bases, the J end lost 5 bases, and 16 bases lay between the germline ends. The CDR3 sequence: CASSLRESQNEQYF. Written as DNA, the CDR3 is TGTGCCAGCAGCCTAAGGGAGTCACAGAACGAGCAGTACTTC. The whole variable domain, remainder taken from reference TRBV5-5 and TRBJ2-7, is DAGVTQSPTHLIKTRGQQVTLRCSPISGHKSVSWYQQVLGQGPQFIFQYYEKEERGRGNFPDRFSARQFPNYSSELNVNALLLGDSALYLCASSLRESQNEQYFGPGTRLTVT.

The V and J genes are TRBV7-6 and TRBJ2-5; perhaps TRBD2 as D (6 bases). The DNA end favors TRBJ2-7, so the J call may be wrong. Germline CDR1 is SGHVS and CDR2 is FNYEAQ. The CDR3 totals 14 residues. CDR3 nucleotides: TGTGCCAGCAGCCTCGGGACTTCCTCCTACGAGCAGTACTTC. It is translated as CASSLGTSSYEQYF.

The chain uses TRBV7-9 and TRBJ2-7; TRBD2 agrees at 8 bases. V trimming: 10 bases; J trimming: 0 bases; junction bases outside the gene matches: 17. The CDR3 totals 17 residues. Per germline, CDR1 SEHNR and CDR2 FQNEAQ (reference sequence). The DNA of the CDR3 is TGTGCCAACTCCCAAACGGGGGGGGTCGGGAGCTCCTACGAGCAGTACTTC. It translates to CANSQTGGVGSSYEQYF.

V usage is TRBV19 and J usage is TRBJ1-1, with D perhaps matching TRBD1 (6 bases). Germline V gene lookup returns CDR1 LNHDA and CDR2 SQIVND (reference sequence). The CDR3 is 15 amino acids. Trimming cost V 5 bases and J 8 bases, with 21 bases left between them. The CDR3 DNA reads as TGTGCCAGTAGTTTGGGGGATTGGGGGCTAAAGGAAGCTTTCTTT. Protein sequence: CASSLGDWGLKEAFF.